The clone carrying this T cell receptor (beta chain) came up many times. This sample is part of a study of T cells in Graves' hyperthyroidism and ophthalmopathy. The germline V and J ends were trimmed by 3 bases and 7 bases, with 10 bases remaining between them. The CDR3 loop spans 12 amino acids. CDR1 SEHNR and CDR2 FQNEAQ come from the germline V gene (reference sequence). Amplification targeted TCR beta CDR3 regions from RNA transcripts. HTBI primers drove first-round RT-PCR of the TCR CDR3. TCRdb recomputed calls from the multiplex PCR reads with MiXCR, one row per CDR3 protein. The sample has hundreds of thousands of distinct CDR3 sequences, roughly 17% seen once.

The chain uses TRBV7-9 and TRBJ2-7; no clear D gene. Sequencing input: blood. The clonotype was recovered from a woman between 18 and 30 years old with Graves' ophthalmopathy. CDR3 bases: TGTGCCAGCAGCTTCGAGAACCTGGAGCAGTACTTC. Its translation is CASSFENLEQYF.